Presented here are 17 T cell receptor beta chains from one specimen sequenced in a study of T cells after posttransplantation cyclophosphamide. Measured with immunoSEQ multiplex PCR; TCRdb has only the in-frame clones, and not every one. Of about 21,000 clones in the sample, roughly 90% were seen once. A marrow graft followed busulfan-fludarabine conditioning, with cyclophosphamide on days +3 and +4. This material consisted of PBMCs, taken after allogeneic stem cell transplant with posttransplant cyclophosphamide. These receptors all stem from a female patient aged 40-49 years who received an allogeneic stem cell transplant from a related donor, was CMV-positive, and had no GVHD. The T cells may come from the graft donor.

The CDR3 reads CASSLRTSGRPLFSYEQYF. The CDR3, as DNA: TGTGCCAGCAGTTTACGTACTAGCGGGAGGCCCCTTTTCTCCTACGAGCAGTACTTC. This rearrangement joins TRBV28 to TRBJ2-7; 12 bases are a match to TRBD2. This CDR3 region has 19 residues. V lost 2 bases to trimming and J lost 0 bases; unmatched junction nucleotides: 11. Germline loops: CDR1 MDHEN, CDR2 SYDVKM.

V gene TRBV4-3 combines with J gene TRBJ2-5; weak D call: TRBD2 (6 bases). The CDR3 length is 16 residues. V was pared by 0 bases and J by 6 bases, with 17 bases between. Germline V gene lookup returns CDR1 LGHNA and CDR2 YSLEER. CDR3 sequence (DNA): TGCGCCAGCAGCCAAGAGGGAACGGGAGTGGCGAAGACCCAGTACTTC. Translated: CASSQEGTGVAKTQYF.

The CDR3 loop reads CASSSPPDTQYF. The DNA for the CDR3 is TGTGCCAGCAGCTCCCCTCCAGATACGCAGTATTTT. The rearrangement uses TRBV7-9 and TRBJ2-3; D gene uncertain. Between the trimmed V and J ends, which lost 4 bases and 4 bases, there was a span of 6 bases. The CDR3 is made up of 12 amino acids. Germline CDR1 SEHNR, CDR2 FQNEAQ (reference sequence).

This chain links TRBV6-1 with TRBJ1-1; maybe TRBD1 (5 bases). CDR3 size: 14 residues. The germline gives CDR1 MNHNS, CDR2 SASEGT. Trimming removed 3 bases from V and 5 bases from J, with 13 bases in between. The CDR3 region has the DNA TGTGCCAGCAGTGAGGTGGGGCCAGGGACTGAAGCTTTCTTT. Its protein is CASSEVGPGTEAFF.

The genes are TRBV7-9 and TRBJ2-7; 13 bases match TRBD2. Germline CDR1 and CDR2: SEHNR and FQNEAQ (reference sequence). V trimming: 1 base; J trimming: 5 bases; junction bases outside the gene matches: 5. The CDR3 runs 16 residues. CDR3 DNA: TGTGCCAGCAGCTTAGTAGGGACTAGCGGGACCAACGAGCAGTACTTC. It specifies CASSLVGTSGTNEQYF.

The chain couples TRBV7-2 to TRBJ2-1, with D possibly matching TRBD2 (5 bases). V lost 3 bases, J lost 2 bases, and 14 bases lay in between. Germline CDR1 is SGHTA and CDR2 is FQGNSA. This CDR3 spans 16 amino acids. CDR3 residues: CASSLWAGSAYNEQFF. For the CDR3, the DNA is TGTGCCAGCAGCTTGTGGGCGGGTTCAGCCTACAATGAGCAGTTCTTC.

The V and J genes are TRBV7-3 and TRBJ2-6; D is unclear. Germline V CDR1 and CDR2: SGHTA, FQGTGA. The CDR3 consists of 15 residues. The germline V and J ends were trimmed by 3 bases and 0 bases, with 6 bases remaining between them. The CDR3 bases are TGTGCCAGCAGCTTGGAGTCCTCTGGGGCCAACGTCCTGACTTTC. The encoded protein is CASSLESSGANVLTF.

As DNA, the CDR3 is TGCAGCGTTGGAGGCGGGAGGGGGACCGGGGAGCTGTTTTTT. Translating it yields CSVGGGRGTGELFF. J is TRBJ2-2 and V is TRBV29-1; 9 bases fit TRBD2. Germline values: CDR1 SQVTM, CDR2 ANQGSEA. This CDR3 region has 14 residues. Trimming cost V 4 bases and J 5 bases; bases outside gene matches: 5.

The chain is built from TRBV2 and TRBJ2-1; possibly TRBD2 for D (6 bases). The V and J ends lost 4 bases and 4 bases respectively, with 11 bases between them. The germline V gene encodes CDR1 SNHLY and CDR2 FYNNEI. The CDR3 loop spans 14 amino acids. The CDR3 reads CASSGGVVYNEQFF. Here the CDR3 DNA reads TGTGCCAGCAGTGGGGGGGTAGTATACAATGAGCAGTTCTTC.

This clone was picked up one time. The chain couples TRBV11-3 to TRBJ1-5; no clear D. CDR3 size: 14 residues. The V gene lost 8 bases and the J gene lost 6 bases, with 17 bases spanning the gap. Germline values: CDR1 SGHNT, CDR2 YENEEA. The CDR3 loop reads CASGPAWEGQPQHF. The CDR3 DNA reads TGTGCCAGCGGACCGGCGTGGGAGGGTCAGCCCCAGCATTTT.

This sequence joins TRBV7-6 and TRBJ2-1; 9 bases fit TRBD2. Germline-derived CDR1 and CDR2 are SGHVS and FNYEAQ. The V segment lost 4 bases and the J segment 10 bases; nucleotides outside the gene matches: 8. CDR3 length: 14 residues. The CDR3 region is CASSSLQTSGEQFF. The CDR3 DNA is TGTGCCAGCAGCTCACTCCAGACTAGCGGCGAGCAGTTCTTC.

This chain uses TRBV7-2 with TRBJ2-1; 11 positions agree with TRBD2. Trimming at V came to 5 bases and at J to 4 bases, leaving 4 bases not matched to a gene. From germline, CDR1 is SGHTA and CDR2 FQGNSA. The CDR3 totals 15 residues. The CDR3 bases are TGTGCCAGCAGCGCGGGACTAGCGGCTTACAATGAGCAGTTCTTC. It codes for CASSAGLAAYNEQFF.

This clone was detected a few times. The chain uses TRBV19 and TRBJ1-1, with 8 nucleotides matching TRBD1. Germline values: CDR1 LNHDA, CDR2 SQIVND (reference sequence). This CDR3 spans 13 amino acids. Trimming at V came to 5 bases and at J to 5 bases, leaving 4 bases not matched to a gene. This CDR3 is CASSWDRRTEAFF. Written as DNA, the CDR3 is TGTGCCAGTAGTTGGGACAGGCGGACTGAAGCTTTCTTT.

V is TRBV9 and J is TRBJ2-2; D might be TRBD2 (5 bases). CDR3 length: 14 amino acids. Trimming stripped 0 bases from V and 5 bases from J, with 8 bases between. CDR1 is SGDLS, CDR2 YYNGEE, per germline. The DNA of the CDR3 is TGTGCCAGCAGCGTAGATACGGGGACCGGGGAGCTGTTTTTT. Its protein product is CASSVDTGTGELFF.

The chain joins TRBV19 to TRBJ2-1; the D gene is possibly TRBD2 (6 bases). The CDR3 totals 14 residues. The V and J ends lost 5 bases and 7 bases respectively, with 15 bases between them. In germline, CDR1 is LNHDA, CDR2 SQIVND (reference sequence). The CDR3 sequence: CASSLRRDWNEQFF. The CDR3 DNA sequence: TGTGCCAGTAGTCTCAGAAGGGACTGGAATGAGCAGTTCTTC.

The DNA for the CDR3 is TGTGCCAGCAGCTTGCTAGACGATCAGCCCCAGCATTTT. As protein: CASSLLDDQPQHF. J is TRBJ1-5 and V is TRBV5-5; D gene uncertain. Per the germline V gene, CDR1 is SGHKS and CDR2 is YYEKEE (reference sequence). Trimming removed 1 base from V and 5 bases from J, with 7 bases in between. This CDR3 region has 13 residues.

V usage is TRBV6-5 and J usage is TRBJ1-1; no reliable D call. The germline CDR1 and CDR2 sequences are MNHEY and SVGAGI. V was trimmed by 1 base and J by 6 bases, leaving 18 bases between them. This CDR3 spans 16 amino acids. The CDR3 is CASSYFGNSFGAEAFF. The CDR3 DNA reads as TGTGCCAGCAGTTACTTCGGGAACTCCTTCGGCGCTGAAGCTTTCTTT.